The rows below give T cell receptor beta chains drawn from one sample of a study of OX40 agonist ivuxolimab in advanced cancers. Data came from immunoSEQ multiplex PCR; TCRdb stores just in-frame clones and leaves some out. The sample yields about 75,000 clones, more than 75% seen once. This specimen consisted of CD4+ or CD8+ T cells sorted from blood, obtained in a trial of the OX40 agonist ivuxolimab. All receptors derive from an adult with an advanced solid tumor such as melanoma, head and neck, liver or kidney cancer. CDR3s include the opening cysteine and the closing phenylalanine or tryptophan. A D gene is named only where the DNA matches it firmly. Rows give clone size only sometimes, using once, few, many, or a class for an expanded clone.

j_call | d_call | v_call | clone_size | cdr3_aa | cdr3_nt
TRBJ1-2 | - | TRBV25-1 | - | CASSELAKDGYTF | TGTGCCAGCAGTGAATTGGCCAAGGATGGCTACACCTTC
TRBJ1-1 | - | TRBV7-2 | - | CASSSRGGNTEAFF | TGTGCCAGCAGCTCGAGGGGGGGGAACACTGAAGCTTTCTTT
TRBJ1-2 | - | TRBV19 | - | CASSGLIKNYGYTF | TGTGCCAGTAGTGGGCTGATCAAGAACTATGGCTACACCTTC
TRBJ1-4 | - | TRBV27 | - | CASSLLGRTTNEKLFF | TGTGCCAGCAGTTTACTCGGTCGGACAACTAATGAAAAACTGTTTTTT
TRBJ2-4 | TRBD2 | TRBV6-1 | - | CASSVGTSGGQNIQYF | TGTGCCAGCAGTGTCGGGACTAGCGGGGGCCAAAACATTCAGTACTTC
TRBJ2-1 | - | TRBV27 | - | CASSLTGTASSYNEQFF | TGTGCCAGCAGTTTAACCGGGACTGCTAGCTCCTACAATGAGCAGTTCTTC
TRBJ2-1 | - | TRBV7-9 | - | CASSLVPDNEQFF | TGTGCCAGCAGCCTCGTCCCGGACAATGAGCAGTTCTTC
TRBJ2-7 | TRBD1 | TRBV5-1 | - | CASSSGTGEAHEQYF | TGCGCCAGCAGCTCAGGGACAGGGGAGGCGCACGAGCAGTACTTC
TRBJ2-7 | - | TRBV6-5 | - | CASSSTGGEQYF | TGTGCCAGCAGTAGCACCGGGGGCGAGCAGTACTTC
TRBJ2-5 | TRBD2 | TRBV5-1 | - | CASSLSVWAGGETQYF | TGCGCCAGCAGCTTGTCGGTCTGGGCGGGGGGCGAGACCCAGTACTTC
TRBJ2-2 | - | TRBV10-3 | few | CAISRQATGELFF | TGTGCCATCAGCAGACAGGCCACCGGGGAGCTGTTTTTT
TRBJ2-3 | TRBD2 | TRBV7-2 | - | CASSLAAFTDTQYF | TGTGCCAGCAGCCTAGCGGCCTTCACAGATACGCAGTATTTT
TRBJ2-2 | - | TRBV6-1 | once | CASKDTGELFF | TGTGCCAGCAAGGACACCGGGGAGCTGTTTTTT
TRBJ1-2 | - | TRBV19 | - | CASPGFAFYGYTF | TGTGCCAGTCCAGGATTCGCTTTCTATGGCTACACCTTC
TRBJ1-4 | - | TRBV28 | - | CASSLGGGDSTRKLFF | TGTGCCAGCAGTTTGGGTGGAGGAGACTCAACTAGAAAACTGTTTTTT
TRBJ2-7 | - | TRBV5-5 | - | CASSLAVGEEQYF | TGTGCCAGCAGCTTGGCTGTGGGGGAGGAGCAGTACTTC
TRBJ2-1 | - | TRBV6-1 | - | CASSGFANEQFF | TGTGCCAGCAGTGGTTTTGCCAATGAGCAGTTCTTC
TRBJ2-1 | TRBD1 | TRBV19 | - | CASTLSGTGYNEQFF | TGTGCCAGTACCCTATCCGGGACAGGGTACAATGAGCAGTTCTTC
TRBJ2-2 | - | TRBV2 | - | CASSGRTVNTGELFF | TGTGCCAGCAGTGGGAGGACGGTTAACACCGGGGAGCTGTTTTTT
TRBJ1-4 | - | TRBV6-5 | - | CASSYLDEKLFF | TGTGCCAGCAGTTACTTGGATGAAAAACTGTTTTTT
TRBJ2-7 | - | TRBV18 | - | CASSLGQISYEQYF | TGTGCCAGCTCCCTCGGGCAGATCTCCTACGAGCAGTACTTC
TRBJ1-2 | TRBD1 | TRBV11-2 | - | CASSPQTGSVGGYTF | TGTGCCAGCAGCCCGCAGACAGGGTCTGTCGGCGGCTACACCTTC
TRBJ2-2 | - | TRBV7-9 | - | CASSLTGLPNTGELFF | TGTGCCAGCAGCTTAACGGGGCTTCCGAACACCGGGGAGCTGTTTTTT
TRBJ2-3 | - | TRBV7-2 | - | CASSLTWADPFSTDTQYF | TGTGCCAGCAGCTTAACTTGGGCAGACCCTTTTAGCACAGATACGCAGTATTTT
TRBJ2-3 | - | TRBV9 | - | CASSVVFTDTQYF | TGTGCCAGCAGCGTAGTTTTCACAGATACGCAGTATTTT
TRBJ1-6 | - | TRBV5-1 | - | CASSLDAGWNSYNSPLHF | TGCGCCAGCAGCTTGGATGCAGGGTGGAACTCCTATAATTCACCCCTCCACTTT
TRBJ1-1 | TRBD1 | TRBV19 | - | CASSIGNRGGTEAFF | TGTGCCAGTAGTATAGGGAACAGGGGGGGAACTGAAGCTTTCTTT
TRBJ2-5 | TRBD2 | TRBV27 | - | CASTLAGTAGETQYF | TGTGCCAGCACCTTAGCGGGAACCGCCGGGGAGACCCAGTACTTC
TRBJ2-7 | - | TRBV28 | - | CASSLVAPSYEQYF | TGTGCCAGCAGTTTAGTGGCTCCCTCCTACGAGCAGTACTTC
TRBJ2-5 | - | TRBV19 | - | CASSRDGTTGMRETQYF | TGTGCCAGTAGTAGGGACGGCACGACAGGAATGCGAGAGACCCAGTACTTC
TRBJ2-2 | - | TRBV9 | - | CASSVDGGGTGELFF | TGTGCCAGCAGCGTAGATGGGGGCGGCACCGGGGAGCTGTTTTTT
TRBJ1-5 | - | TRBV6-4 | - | CASSVSVNQPQHF | TGTGCCAGCAGTGTGTCCGTGAATCAGCCCCAGCATTTT
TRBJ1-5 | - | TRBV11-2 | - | CASSQEGGPNQPQHF | TGTGCCAGCAGCCAAGAAGGGGGGCCCAATCAGCCCCAGCATTTT
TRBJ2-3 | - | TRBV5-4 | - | CAIPEGPTDTQYF | TGTGCCATTCCGGAGGGGCCCACAGATACGCAGTATTTT
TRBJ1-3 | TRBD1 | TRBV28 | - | CASSSYGQGGSDTIYF | TGTGCCAGCAGTTCTTATGGACAGGGAGGATCGGACACCATATATTTT
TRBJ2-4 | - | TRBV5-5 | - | CASSTDIQHVYF | TGTGCCAGCAGCACCGACATACAGCATGTCTACTTC
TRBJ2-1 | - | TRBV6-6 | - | CASTPPGSSYNEQFF | TGTGCCAGCACGCCCCCCGGGAGCTCCTACAATGAGCAGTTCTTC
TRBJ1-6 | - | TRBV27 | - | CASSLGFDSPLHF | TGTGCCAGCAGTTTGGGTTTTGATTCACCCCTCCACTTT
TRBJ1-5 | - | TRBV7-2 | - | CASSLGQGLNQPQHF | TGTGCCAGCAGCTTAGGCCAGGGGCTCAATCAGCCCCAGCATTTT
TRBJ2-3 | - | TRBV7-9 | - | CASSSLWGSVTDTQYF | TGTGCCAGCAGCTCCCTCTGGGGTAGCGTTACAGATACGCAGTATTTT
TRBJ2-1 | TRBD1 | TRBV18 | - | CASSLQGSNNEQFF | TGTGCCAGCTCCTTACAGGGGAGCAACAATGAGCAGTTCTTC
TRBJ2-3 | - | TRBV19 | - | CASSTPKGRVEEADTQYF | TGTGCCAGTAGTACCCCGAAGGGCAGGGTGGAAGAGGCAGATACGCAGTATTTT
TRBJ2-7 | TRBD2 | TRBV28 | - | CASSLAGTSAYEQYF | TGTGCCAGCAGCCTGGCCGGGACTAGCGCCTACGAGCAGTACTTC
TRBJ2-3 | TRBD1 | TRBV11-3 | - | CASSPQGQGTDTQYF | TGTGCCAGCAGCCCCCAAGGACAGGGCACAGATACGCAGTATTTT
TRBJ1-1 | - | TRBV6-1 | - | CASSESGHNTEAFF | TGTGCCAGCAGTGAATCCGGACACAACACTGAAGCTTTCTTT
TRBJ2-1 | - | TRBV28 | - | CAATRGDYITYNEQFF | TGTGCCGCGACCAGGGGAGATTATATAACCTACAATGAGCAGTTCTTC
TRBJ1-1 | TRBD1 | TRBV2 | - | CASSDRTGYTEAFF | TGTGCCAGCAGTGATCGGACAGGGTACACTGAAGCTTTCTTT
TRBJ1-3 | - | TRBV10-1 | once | CASTELTTVYPHSGNTIYF | TGCGCCAGCACCGAACTTACGACAGTATATCCCCACTCTGGAAACACCATATATTTT
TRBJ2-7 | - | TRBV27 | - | CASSLSGVSYEQYF | TGTGCCAGCAGTTTATCGGGGGTCTCCTACGAGCAGTACTTC